A single sample is the source of the 2 T cell receptor beta chains below, sequenced in a study of shared clonotypes between healthy human individuals. Sequencing was performed with immunoSEQ multiplex PCR; in TCRdb, only in-frame clones are kept and a portion is missing. This table has 2 million to 2.5 million clones, around 90% appearing once. Sequencing was performed on naive CD4+ T cells from PBMCs. Noted subset: CD45RA+ positively selected. These receptors were collected from a man between 18 and 29 years old in good health. Some clones in this sample may be carry-over from other donors' samples.

This clone turned up a few times. The rearrangement joins TRBV7-3 to TRBJ1-1, with D unclear. The germline V gene encodes CDR1 SGHTA and CDR2 FQGTGA. The CDR3 is made up of 13 amino acids. With 4 bases removed from V and 2 bases from J, the gap between germline ends came to 8 bases. The CDR3 protein is CASSSHLNTEAFF. CDR3 DNA sequence: TGTGCCAGCAGCTCCCACTTAAACACTGAAGCTTTCTTT.

The J gene is TRBJ2-1, the V gene TRBV18, with 8 bases that match TRBD2. The CDR3 loop spans 17 amino acids. With 3 bases clipped from V and 7 bases from J, the junction kept 14 bases outside the gene matches. The germline gives CDR1 KGHSH, CDR2 LQKENI. For the CDR3, the DNA is TGTGCCAGCTCACCTAGAGATACAGCGGGAGTCCCTAATGAGCAGTTCTTC. Protein sequence: CASSPRDTAGVPNEQFF.